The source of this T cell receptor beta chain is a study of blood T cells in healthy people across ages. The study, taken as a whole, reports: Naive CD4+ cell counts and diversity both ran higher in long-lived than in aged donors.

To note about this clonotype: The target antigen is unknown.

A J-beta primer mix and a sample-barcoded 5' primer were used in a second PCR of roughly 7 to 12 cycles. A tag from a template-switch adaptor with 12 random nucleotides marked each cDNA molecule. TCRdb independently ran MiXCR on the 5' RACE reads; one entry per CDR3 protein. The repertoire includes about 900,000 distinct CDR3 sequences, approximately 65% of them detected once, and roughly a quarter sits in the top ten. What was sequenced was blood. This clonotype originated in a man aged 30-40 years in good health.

CDR3 region: CSALDSTYEQYF. DNA of the CDR3: TGCAGCGCTCTGGACAGTACCTACGAGCAGTACTTC. The V call is TRBV29-1, the J call TRBJ2-7; D perhaps matches TRBD1 (6 bases). Trimming left V 7 bases short and J 2 bases short, with 12 bases between. This CDR3 is 12 amino acids long. Germline values: CDR1 SQVTM, CDR2 ANQGSEA.